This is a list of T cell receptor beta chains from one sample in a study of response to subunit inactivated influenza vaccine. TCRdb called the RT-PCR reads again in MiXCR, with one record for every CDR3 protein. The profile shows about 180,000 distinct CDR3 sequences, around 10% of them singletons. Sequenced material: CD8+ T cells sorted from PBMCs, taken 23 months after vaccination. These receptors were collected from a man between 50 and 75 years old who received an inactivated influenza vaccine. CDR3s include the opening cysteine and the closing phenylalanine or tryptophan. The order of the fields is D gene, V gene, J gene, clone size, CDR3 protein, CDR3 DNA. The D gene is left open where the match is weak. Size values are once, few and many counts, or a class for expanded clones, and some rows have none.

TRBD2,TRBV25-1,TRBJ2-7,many,CASSPGRYEQYF,TGTGCCAGCAGTCCCGGGAGGTACGAGCAGTACTTC
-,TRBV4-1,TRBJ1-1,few,CASSQAQGGSFGTEAFF,TGCGCCAGCAGCCAAGCTCAAGGGGGATCTTTTGGGACTGAAGCTTTCTTT
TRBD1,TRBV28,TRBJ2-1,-,CASRTPGQVSEQFF,TGTGCCAGCAGGACGCCGGGACAGGTCAGTGAGCAGTTCTTC
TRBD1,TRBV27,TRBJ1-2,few,CASSPVPGGYYGYTF,TGTGCCAGCAGTCCCGTTCCAGGGGGCTACTATGGCTACACCTTC
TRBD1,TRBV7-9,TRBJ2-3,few,CASSPGTGPSTDTQYF,TGTGCCAGCAGCCCCGGGACAGGGCCTAGCACAGATACGCAGTATTTT
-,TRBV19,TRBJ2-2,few,CASSIVGFTGKNTGELFF,TGTGCCAGTAGTATAGTGGGGTTTACAGGGAAGAACACCGGGGAGCTGTTTTTT
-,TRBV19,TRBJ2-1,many,CASSIIQGNEQFF,TGTGCCAGTTCTATTATACAGGGAAATGAGCAGTTCTTC
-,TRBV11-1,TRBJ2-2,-,CASSSTKLGAGNPNTGELFF,TGTGCCAGCAGCTCAACAAAGCTAGGGGCGGGGAATCCGAACACCGGGGAGCTGTTTTTT
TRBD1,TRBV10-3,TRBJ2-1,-,CASGQVSSYNEQFF,TGTGCCAGCGGACAGGTGAGCTCCTACAATGAGCAGTTCTTC
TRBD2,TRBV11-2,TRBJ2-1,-,CASSLDHTGLAGGHNEQFF,TGTGCCAGCAGCTTAGATCATACGGGACTAGCGGGAGGGCACAATGAGCAGTTCTTC
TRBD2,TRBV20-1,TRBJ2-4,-,CSARGWREVPIQYF,TGCAGTGCTAGGGGTTGGCGGGAGGTACCAATTCAGTACTTC
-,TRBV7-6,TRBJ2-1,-,CASSYRSSSYNEQFF,TGTGCCAGCAGCTACCGTTCTAGCTCCTACAATGAGCAGTTCTTC
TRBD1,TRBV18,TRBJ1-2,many,CASSLSDRRDYGYTF,TGTGCCAGCTCACTTTCGGACAGGAGGGACTATGGCTACACCTTC
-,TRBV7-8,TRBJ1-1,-,CASSRFWEGNTEAFF,TGTGCCAGCAGCCGCTTTTGGGAGGGGAACACTGAAGCTTTCTTT
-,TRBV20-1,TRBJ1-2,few,CSALIGQGYPKGAHVF,TGCAGTGCTCTCATTGGGCAGGGTTATCCTAAGGGCGCTCACGTCTTC